This TCR beta chain was retrieved from a study of cytomegalovirus exposure and HLA in healthy donors. The V gene end was trimmed by 4 bases and the J gene end by 5 bases; junction bases not matched to a gene: 7. The CDR3 runs 14 residues. Per germline, CDR1 MNHEY and CDR2 SMNVEV (reference sequence). General study findings and limits: The TCR clusters that emerged in the first cohort tended, a later analysis found, to co-occur in the approximately 130 validation repertoires.

To note about this clone: As yet, its antigen is unknown.

Only in-frame clones appear in the TCRdb table, and some are missing; sequencing was by immunoSEQ multiplex PCR. Among about 100,000 clones listed, approximately 94% were seen once. This receptor was obtained from a woman between 18 and 29 years old in good health and CMV-seronegative. The rearrangement uses TRBV27 and TRBJ1-1; TRBD1 matches 7 bases. Sequenced sample: PBMCs. The CDR3 reads CASSSLTGLTEAFF. The DNA for the CDR3 is TGTGCCAGCAGTTCGCTGACAGGGCTAACTGAAGCTTTCTTT.